Sequencing of this TCR beta chain was carried out in a study of T cells in Graves' hyperthyroidism and ophthalmopathy. Germline V gene data show CDR1 as WSHSY and CDR2 as SAAADI. V shed 7 bases and J 2 bases; nucleotides not matched to a gene: 2. The CDR3 sequence is 13 residues long. TCR beta CDR3 region amplification was performed from RNA transcripts. When the TCR CDR3 underwent first-round RT-PCR, the HTBI primer set was used. TCRdb reprocessed the multiplex PCR reads with MiXCR, giving one entry per CDR3 protein. The repertoire includes 450,000 to 700,000 distinct CDR3 sequences, under 60% of them detected once, and about 20% sits in the top ten.

The source of this sequence is an adult woman with Graves' disease, either hyperthyroidism or ophthalmopathy (not recorded which). The gene calls are TRBV10-2 and TRBJ1-5; 7 positions match TRBD1. Sequenced material: peripheral blood or thyroid tissue (not recorded which). In DNA, the CDR3 is TGCGCCAGCAAGGGGGCAGGCAATCAGCCCCAGCATTTT. Translating gives CASKGAGNQPQHF.